The clone carrying this T cell receptor beta chain was seen a handful of times. These data originate in a study of identical twins. Via MiXCR, TCRdb re-called the 5' RACE reads, giving one row per CDR3 protein. The sample lists 700,000 or so distinct CDR3 sequences; approximately 22% were seen once. This sample was also put to use in a study of T cells expressing NK-cell markers.

Material: PBMCs. The receptor was isolated from a woman younger than 35 in good health.

CDR3 in DNA: TGCAGTGCTACCCCCCCTAGCGGCCCGCGGGAGACCCAGTACTTC. Protein sequence: CSATPPSGPRETQYF. V and J are TRBV20-1 and TRBJ2-5; TRBD2 aligns across 7 bases. Germline V gives CDR1 DFQATT, CDR2 SNEGSKA (reference sequence). There are 15 residues in the CDR3. J was trimmed by 5 bases and V by 4 bases; bases with no gene match: 13.